The clone carrying this T cell receptor beta chain occurred many times. Its target is not known. The V and J ends lost 1 base and 4 bases respectively, with 16 bases between them. Germline-derived CDR1 and CDR2 are SQVTM and ANQGSEA. The CDR3 is 15 amino acids. Time point described: patch test 1, 2 weeks after DPC sensitization. Treatment reported: therapeutic diphenylcyclopropenone sensitization with weekly scalp DPC. The sample is drawn from a study of human T cells and chemical hapten exposure. Study as a whole: TCR yields differed between samples (mainly from small differences in pooled library volume). Study-wide results and caveats: Counts of expanded TCRs (at PT1) showed a positive correlation with patch test score.

MiXCR, applied by TCRdb to the RACE reads, yields one record per CDR3 protein. Seen here are about 82,000 distinct CDR3 sequences, around 10% observed once, and the top ten hold around 4.2%. Sequencing used whole blood, obtained in connection with sensitization to the hapten diphenylcyclopropenone (DPC). This TCR was sampled from a woman aged 45-65 years with alopecia areata. Some clones in this sample may be carry-over from other donors' samples. The rearrangement uses TRBV29-1 and TRBJ1-1; unclear D gene. The chain's CDR3 is CSVEGARESVTEAFF. In nucleotides, the CDR3 is TGCAGCGTTGAAGGGGCAAGAGAATCAGTCACTGAAGCTTTCTTT.